This T cell receptor beta chain is from a study of patients and donors after allogeneic stem cell transplantation. V shed 2 bases, J shed 5 bases, and the junction held 7 bases outside the gene matches. This CDR3 contains 17 residues. From germline, CDR1 is MNHEY and CDR2 SVGAGI. From the RT-PCR reads, TCRdb called clonotypes with MiXCR, one entry per CDR3 protein. The repertoire holds some 87,000 distinct CDR3 sequences, with roughly 48% as singletons. The V and J genes are TRBV6-5 and TRBJ2-3, with 13 positions matching TRBD2. Material for sequencing was blood, either unsorted or a sorted T cell fraction (not recorded which). The clonotype comes from a human donor who was either an allogeneic HSCT recipient or a stem cell or donor lymphocyte infusion donor (not recorded which). It is not recorded whose cells these are; they may come from a transplant donor. The CDR3 is CASSYGGTSGTRDTQYF. The CDR3 DNA follows: TGTGCCAGCAGTTACGGGGGGACTAGCGGGACCAGAGATACGCAGTATTTT.